This TCR beta chain was observed in a study of blood T cell repertoires in COVID-19. About the study: Donors in the United States, Italy and Spain gave samples during acute or convalescent COVID-19. Nucleic acid was either cDNA or gDNA, and it came from T cells, B-cell-depleted T cells, or PBMCs.

Trimming removed 0 bases from V and 1 base from J; junction bases left unmatched: 2. CDR1 and CDR2 from the germline V gene are SGDLS and YYNGEE. The CDR3 consists of 17 residues. As processed by the authors: Estimation of nucleated cell counts relied on the amplification of reference gene primers. The protocol was immunoSEQ multiplex PCR, while the TCRdb copy is restricted to in-frame clones and leaves out a portion. V, J and clone size are taken as reported in that table, and D and trimming were inferred from the DNA itself. The sample lists tens of thousands of clones; over 75% were seen once. Sequencing was done on a sample of peripheral blood. The receptor was isolated from a human donor with acute or convalescent COVID-19. The donor label of this sample is uncertain. V usage is TRBV9 and J usage is TRBJ2-3; 13 bases map to TRBD2. CDR3 loop: CASSVGLAGGRTDTQYF. The CDR3 nucleotides are TGTGCCAGCAGCGTAGGACTAGCGGGGGGCCGCACAGATACGCAGTATTTT.